This entry is about one T cell receptor beta chain. The antigen remains unidentified. The data originate from a study of T cells after yellow fever vaccination. Study background: SMART-Seq v4 Ultra Low Input prepared the low-cell-number fractions.

The CDR3 has 14 residues. CDR1 SGHTA and CDR2 FQGNSA come from the germline V gene. Trimming cost V 7 bases and J 0 bases, with 12 bases left between them. MiXCR was run by TCRdb on the 5' RACE reads, yielding one entry per CDR3 protein. This table has more than 450,000 distinct CDR3 sequences, roughly a fifth appearing once. Study outcomes and limitations: Only a minor proportion of clonotypes was detected across both CD4 and CD8 compartments. The secondary response peaked faster, at day 5 versus 15, but was weaker. Once the booster was given, most primary-vaccination clones reappeared, at about 97% for CD4 and roughly 91% for CD8.

Material: PBMCs, obtained 20 to 25 days after the first yellow fever vaccination. This sequence originates from a man younger than 35 who received the YFV17D yellow fever vaccine. V usage is TRBV7-2 and J usage is TRBJ1-1, with D perhaps TRBD1 (5 bases). CDR3 sequence (DNA): TGTGCCAGCACCCTCAGGGTGATGAACACTGAAGCTTTCTTT. This sequence encodes CASTLRVMNTEAFF.